The 13 T cell receptor beta chains listed next were all sequenced from one sample in a study of T cell responses to AZD1222 COVID-19 vaccine (dated by TCRdb to about 2021). The time point tag for this specimen amounts to: about 28 days (+/-7) after the second vaccine dose. The method was the immunoSEQ multiplex PCR assay. The table comes from immuneACCESS by way of TCRdb, which keeps in-frame sequences with V and J called. Part of the clones is missing from these tables; in studies checked, under half for an unresolved V gene and the rest for unknown reasons. The sample table lists approximately 150,000 clones, 90% of them with a count of one. About 6% of the sample lies in the top ten. The sequenced sample was peripheral blood, obtained 28 days after the second AZD1222 dose. These receptors were collected from an adult who received the AZD1222 COVID-19 vaccine.

The chain couples TRBV19 to TRBJ2-7; TRBD1 is a possible D gene (5 bases). The CDR3 is made up of 17 amino acids. Germline assignment: CDR1 LNHDA and CDR2 SQIVND (reference sequence). Trimming shortened V by 5 bases and J by 4 bases, and 24 bases separated the two germline ends. CDR3 region: CASSLDKDQGRGYEQYF. DNA for the CDR3: TGTGCCAGTAGTCTGGACAAAGATCAGGGAAGGGGATACGAGCAGTACTTC.

This sequence joins TRBV27 and TRBJ2-2, with 11 bases matching TRBD2. V was clipped by 4 bases and J by 1 base; unmatched bases: 5. The germline CDR1 and CDR2 sequences are MNHEY and SMNVEV (reference sequence). The CDR3 covers 17 residues. CDR3 region: CASSWLAGGGNTGELFF. The CDR3 DNA sequence: TGTGCCAGCAGTTGGCTAGCGGGGGGTGGGAACACCGGGGAGCTGTTTTTT.

The rearrangement joins TRBV19 to TRBJ1-1; TRBD1 might be the D (5 bases). The CDR3 runs to 14 residues. The germline V and J ends were trimmed by 7 bases and 1 base, with 13 bases remaining between them. Germline CDR1 reads LNHDA; CDR2 reads SQIVND (reference sequence). CDR3 sequence reads: CASTPRQTNTEAFF. For the CDR3, the DNA is TGTGCCAGTACCCCCCGACAGACGAACACTGAAGCTTTCTTT.

This rearrangement joins TRBV30 to TRBJ1-2; D is unclear. Germline CDR1 is GTSNPN and CDR2 is SVGIG (reference sequence). Trimming stripped 2 bases from V and 6 bases from J, with 13 bases between. This CDR3 spans 13 amino acids. The CDR3 region has the DNA TGTGCCTGGAGTATCTGGGGTCGAGATGGCTACACCTTC. This codes for CAWSIWGRDGYTF.

This clone occurred once. The rearrangement joins TRBV12-3 or TRBV12-4 to TRBJ2-7, with 7 bases identical to TRBD2. Trimming took 5 bases from V and 5 from J; bases not matched to a gene: 6. CDR3 length equals 13 residues. The CDR3 spells CASSRDYNNEQYF. CDR3 nucleotides: TGTGCCAGCAGTAGGGACTACAACAACGAGCAGTACTTC.

The rearrangement joins TRBV4-2 to TRBJ1-2; no definite D call. This CDR3 has 16 amino acids. CDR1 is LGHNA and CDR2 is YNFKEQ in the germline V gene. V was trimmed by 0 bases and J by 0 bases, leaving 11 bases between them. The CDR3 DNA reads as TGTGCCAGCAGCCAAGAGGCCCAGAACACTAACTATGGCTACACCTTC. It specifies CASSQEAQNTNYGYTF.

The genes are TRBV30 and TRBJ1-2; 8 nucleotides agree with TRBD1. This CDR3 region has 13 residues. Trimming took 5 bases from V and 4 from J; bases not matched to a gene: 6. Germline CDR1 and CDR2: GTSNPN and SVGIG (reference sequence). The DNA of the CDR3 is TGTGCCTGGCTCAGGGGGCACGGCTATGGCTACACCTTC. Translating it yields CAWLRGHGYGYTF.

The V gene is TRBV7-9, the J gene TRBJ1-2; D might be TRBD1 (6 bases). Trimming shortened V by 1 base and J by 11 bases, and 17 bases separated the two germline ends. CDR3 length: 14 amino acids. The germline gives CDR1 SEHNR, CDR2 FQNEAQ (reference sequence). The CDR3 DNA follows: TGTGCCAGCAGCTTAGTCGGGGGCGAGGACGGGTACACCTTC. As protein: CASSLVGGEDGYTF.

This chain uses TRBV25-1 with TRBJ1-4, with D possibly being TRBD1 (6 bases). From germline, CDR1 is MGHDK and CDR2 SYGVNS. This CDR3 comprises 14 residues. Trimming shortened V by 1 base and J by 7 bases, and 10 bases separated the two germline ends. The CDR3 region is CASSESGEAEKLFF. CDR3 bases: TGTGCCAGCAGTGAATCAGGGGAGGCTGAAAAACTGTTTTTT.

J is TRBJ1-2 and V is TRBV24-1; D is unclear. Germline V gives CDR1 KGHDR, CDR2 SFDVKD. V lost 3 bases and J lost 1, with 8 bases in between. This CDR3 region has 14 residues. The CDR3 here is CATSDAGLNYGYTF. Here the CDR3 DNA reads TGTGCCACCAGTGATGCCGGGCTTAACTATGGCTACACCTTC.

In its sample, this clone was seen once. The rearrangement uses TRBV18 and TRBJ2-7, with unresolved D. The germline V gene has CDR1 KGHSH and CDR2 LQKENI. Trimming took off 6 bases at V and 4 bases at J, with 13 bases between the two ends. The CDR3 runs to 13 residues. CDR3 nucleotides: TGTGCCAGCTCTGAAGCCCGGATGTACGAGCAGTACTTC. Translating it yields CASSEARMYEQYF.

V and J are TRBV7-9 and TRBJ2-3, with 9 bases fitting TRBD1. Unmatched junction bases numbered 7, after V lost 1 base and J lost 2 bases. Germline CDR1 reads SEHNR; CDR2 reads FQNEAQ (reference sequence). This CDR3 is built from 17 residues. CDR3 residues: CASSLGVGQGLTDTQYF. The DNA of the CDR3 is TGTGCCAGCAGCTTAGGCGTGGGACAGGGACTCACAGATACGCAGTATTTT.

This chain connects TRBV2 to TRBJ2-2; 7 nucleotides agree with TRBD2. Trimming at V came to 2 bases and at J to 1 base, leaving 1 base not matched to a gene. This CDR3 has 15 residues. Germline assignment: CDR1 SNHLY and CDR2 FYNNEI. Here the CDR3 DNA reads TGTGCCAGCAGTGAACCGGGGGGGAACACCGGGGAGCTGTTTTTT. Translated, it gives CASSEPGGNTGELFF. Filled out from reference TRBV2 and TRBJ2-2, the complete variable domain reads EPEVTQTPSHQVTQMGQEVILRCVPISNHLYFYWYRQILGQKVEFLVSFYNNEISEKSEIFDDQFSVERPDGSNFTLKIRSTKLEDSAMYFCASSEPGGNTGELFFGEGSRLTVL.